This is a list of T cell receptor beta chains from one sample in a study of T cell changes during pregnancy in multiple sclerosis. The protocol was immunoSEQ multiplex PCR, while the TCRdb copy is restricted to in-frame clones and leaves out a portion. The table lists under 85,000 clones, 90% to 95% of them singletons. The sample in question was CD4+ T cells from peripheral blood mononuclear cells, obtained in the third trimester of pregnancy. These receptors were obtained from a female donor in good health, enrolled as a control in a pregnancy study. Both conserved end residues are part of each CDR3. A D gene is named only where the DNA matches it firmly. Clone size is stated in some rows and not others, as once, few, many or a class when expanded.

>.|TRBV7-9|TRBJ1-1|TRBD1
CASSLAGRDRGSKAFF
TGTGCCAGCAGCTTAGCAGGTCGGGACAGGGGGTCCAAAGCTTTCTTT
>.|TRBV6-5|TRBJ1-4|.
CASSYLDRSSNEKLFF
TGTGCCAGCAGTTACCTTGACAGGAGCTCGAATGAAAAACTGTTTTTT
>.|TRBV6-6|TRBJ1-1|TRBD1
CASSRRQGATSEAFF
TGTGCCAGCAGCCGAAGACAGGGGGCGACCTCTGAAGCTTTCTTT
>.|TRBV4-3|TRBJ1-4|.
CASSPTDKTNEKLFF
TGCGCCAGCAGCCCCACGGACAAAACTAATGAAAAACTGTTTTTT
>.|TRBV5-1|TRBJ2-3|TRBD2
CASSSTGGLDTQYF
TGCGCCAGCAGCTCAACGGGGGGGCTCGATACGCAGTATTTT
>.|TRBV19|TRBJ1-5|.
CATYPGFNQPQHF
TGTGCCACGTACCCAGGGTTCAATCAGCCCCAGCATTTT
>.|TRBV19|TRBJ1-1|TRBD1
CASRTDREGEAFF
TGTGCCAGTAGGACAGACAGGGAAGGAGAAGCTTTCTTT
>.|TRBV28|TRBJ1-4|.
CASSLPTATNEKLFF
TGTGCCAGCAGTCTCCCGACAGCAACTAATGAAAAACTGTTTTTT
>.|TRBV4-1|TRBJ2-5|TRBD1
CASSQARQGGQETQYF
TGCGCCAGCAGCCAAGCAAGACAGGGGGGACAAGAGACCCAGTACTTC
>.|TRBV30|TRBJ2-1|TRBD2
CAWSTGTSGGDEQFF
TGTGCCTGGAGTACCGGGACTAGCGGGGGGGATGAGCAGTTCTTC
>.|TRBV18|TRBJ2-7|.
CASSPEVSPPYEQYF
TGTGCCAGCTCACCAGAGGTCTCGCCTCCCTACGAGCAGTACTTC
>.|TRBV10-3|TRBJ2-3|.
CAISESRGGATDTQYF
TGTGCCATCAGTGAGTCTCGTGGGGGGGCCACAGATACGCAGTATTTT
>.|TRBV7-2|TRBJ1-6|.
CASSPRGSYNSPLHF
TGTGCCAGCAGCCCCCGGGGCTCCTATAATTCACCCCTCCACTTT
>.|TRBV15|TRBJ2-3|.
CATSRRGGSSTDTQYF
TGTGCCACCAGCCGTCGCGGGGGCTCTAGCACAGATACGCAGTATTTT
>.|TRBV6-1|TRBJ2-2|TRBD1
CASSEVDRVAGELFF
TGTGCCAGCAGTGAAGTAGACAGGGTAGCCGGGGAGCTGTTTTTT
>.|TRBV19|TRBJ1-1|TRBD1
CASRSSGTGVQGAFF
TGTGCCAGTAGATCATCCGGGACAGGGGTACAGGGAGCTTTCTTT
>few|TRBV7-2|TRBJ1-1|TRBD1
CASSLQGQTEAFF
TGTGCCAGCAGCTTACAGGGACAGACTGAAGCTTTCTTT
>once|TRBV7-7|TRBJ2-1|TRBD2
CASSSASGGAYNEQFF
TGTGCTAGCAGCTCCGCTAGCGGGGGGGCGTACAATGAGCAGTTCTTC
>.|TRBV7-9|TRBJ1-1|.
CASSLAYEAAFF
TGTGCCAGCAGCCTAGCTTATGAAGCAGCTTTCTTT
>.|TRBV5-1|TRBJ2-5|.
CASSLSLSQETQYF
TGCGCCAGCAGCTTAAGCCTTAGCCAAGAGACCCAGTACTTC
>.|TRBV7-9|TRBJ1-4|TRBD1
CASSLGRGPTEINEKLFF
TGTGCCAGCAGCCTCGGGAGGGGGCCCACTGAGATTAATGAAAAACTGTTTTTT
>few|TRBV5-4|TRBJ2-1|.
CASSLDRWDEQFF
TGTGCCAGCAGCTTGGACAGATGGGATGAGCAGTTCTTC
>.|TRBV11-3|TRBJ1-6|.
CASSLGQSSPLHF
TGTGCCAGCAGCTTAGGACAGAGTTCACCCCTCCACTTT
>.|TRBV30|TRBJ1-2|.
CAWSWRGFGDGYTF
TGTGCCTGGAGTTGGCGGGGGTTTGGCGATGGCTACACCTTC
>.|TRBV5-4|TRBJ1-2|.
CASSLPGGGTTGGGYTF
TGTGCCAGCAGCTTGCCTGGGGGGGGGACAACCGGAGGCGGCTACACCTTC
>.|TRBV10-2|TRBJ1-6|TRBD1
CASSGTANNSPLHF
TGCGCCAGCAGCGGGACAGCTAATAATTCACCCCTCCACTTT
>few|TRBV7-3|TRBJ1-1|TRBD1
CASSLDRANTEAFF
TGTGCCAGCAGCTTAGACAGGGCGAACACTGAAGCTTTCTTT
>.|TRBV18|TRBJ1-6|.
CASSPRQPNSPLHF
TGTGCCAGCTCACCTCGACAGCCTAATTCACCCCTCCACTTT
>.|TRBV19|TRBJ1-2|TRBD1
CASSVTGGNYGYTF
TGTGCCAGTAGTGTCACAGGGGGGAACTATGGCTACACCTTC
>.|TRBV7-7|TRBJ2-7|.
CASSPLSSQGYEQYF
TGTGCTAGCAGCCCGCTAAGTAGCCAGGGATACGAGCAGTACTTC
>.|TRBV30|TRBJ1-2|.
CAWSFRFPNYGYTF
TGTGCCTGGAGTTTCCGGTTCCCAAACTATGGCTACACCTTC
>.|TRBV6-4|TRBJ2-2|.
CASSEGRLGGLFF
TGTGCCAGCAGTGAGGGTCGGCTAGGAGGGCTGTTTTTT
>.|TRBV15|TRBJ2-1|.
CATSRETASSYNEQFF
TGTGCCACCAGCAGAGAGACTGCAAGCTCCTACAATGAGCAGTTCTTC
>.|TRBV7-2|TRBJ2-3|.
CASSFPLSSPYF
TGTGCCAGCAGCTTCCCCCTCTCCTCCCCGTATTTT
>.|TRBV7-2|TRBJ1-1|TRBD1
CASSLQGAGDTEAFF
TGTGCCAGCAGCTTACAGGGGGCAGGGGACACTGAAGCTTTCTTT
>.|TRBV6-6|TRBJ1-1|.
CASTVRDSGTEAFF
TGTGCCAGCACTGTGCGAGATTCGGGTACTGAAGCTTTCTTT
>.|TRBV5-1|TRBJ2-3|TRBD1
CASSSDREADTQYF
TGCGCCAGCAGCTCGGACAGGGAGGCAGATACGCAGTATTTT
>few|TRBV7-2|TRBJ1-1|.
CASSFTRGPKAFF
TGTGCCAGCAGCTTTACAAGGGGTCCCAAAGCTTTCTTT
>.|TRBV7-8|TRBJ1-1|.
CASSFGRGLDTEAFF
TGTGCCAGCAGCTTTGGACGGGGACTTGACACTGAAGCTTTCTTT
>.|TRBV7-9|TRBJ1-2|TRBD1
CASSVPPGTGRGANYGYTF
TGTGCCAGCAGCGTACCCCCCGGGACAGGGCGCGGCGCTAACTATGGCTACACCTTC
>once|TRBV19|TRBJ2-3|.
CASSTRAGTDTQYF
TGTGCCAGCTCGACGAGGGCTGGCACAGATACGCAGTATTTT
>.|TRBV9|TRBJ2-5|TRBD2
CASSARLAQETQYF
TGTGCCAGCAGCGCTCGACTAGCACAAGAGACCCAGTACTTC
>.|TRBV2|TRBJ1-3|.
CASSELVSGNTIYF
TGTGCCAGCAGTGAACTTGTCTCTGGAAACACCATATATTTT
>.|TRBV19|TRBJ2-7|.
CASSIGFQEAYEQYF
TGTGCCAGTAGTATAGGATTCCAGGAAGCCTACGAGCAGTACTTC
>.|TRBV4-2|TRBJ1-1|.
CASSQDEAAEAFF
TGTGCCAGCAGCCAAGATGAGGCTGCAGAAGCTTTCTTT
>.|TRBV9|TRBJ1-3|.
CASSQGQSSGNTIYF
TGTGCCAGCAGCCAGGGGCAGAGCTCTGGAAACACCATATATTTT
>once|TRBV19|TRBJ2-5|.
CASSTTSGRARYQETQYF
TGTGCCAGTAGTACTACCTCCGGGCGGGCGAGGTACCAAGAGACCCAGTACTTC
>.|TRBV30|TRBJ1-1|TRBD1
CAWSVTGAGGAFF
TGTGCCTGGAGCGTAACGGGAGCAGGGGGAGCTTTCTTT
>.|TRBV29-1|TRBJ1-1|TRBD1
CSVERDRDTEAFF
TGCAGCGTTGAACGGGACAGAGACACTGAAGCTTTCTTT
>.|TRBV30|TRBJ2-2|.
CAWASGHNTGELFF
TGTGCCTGGGCCTCGGGACATAACACCGGGGAGCTGTTTTTT